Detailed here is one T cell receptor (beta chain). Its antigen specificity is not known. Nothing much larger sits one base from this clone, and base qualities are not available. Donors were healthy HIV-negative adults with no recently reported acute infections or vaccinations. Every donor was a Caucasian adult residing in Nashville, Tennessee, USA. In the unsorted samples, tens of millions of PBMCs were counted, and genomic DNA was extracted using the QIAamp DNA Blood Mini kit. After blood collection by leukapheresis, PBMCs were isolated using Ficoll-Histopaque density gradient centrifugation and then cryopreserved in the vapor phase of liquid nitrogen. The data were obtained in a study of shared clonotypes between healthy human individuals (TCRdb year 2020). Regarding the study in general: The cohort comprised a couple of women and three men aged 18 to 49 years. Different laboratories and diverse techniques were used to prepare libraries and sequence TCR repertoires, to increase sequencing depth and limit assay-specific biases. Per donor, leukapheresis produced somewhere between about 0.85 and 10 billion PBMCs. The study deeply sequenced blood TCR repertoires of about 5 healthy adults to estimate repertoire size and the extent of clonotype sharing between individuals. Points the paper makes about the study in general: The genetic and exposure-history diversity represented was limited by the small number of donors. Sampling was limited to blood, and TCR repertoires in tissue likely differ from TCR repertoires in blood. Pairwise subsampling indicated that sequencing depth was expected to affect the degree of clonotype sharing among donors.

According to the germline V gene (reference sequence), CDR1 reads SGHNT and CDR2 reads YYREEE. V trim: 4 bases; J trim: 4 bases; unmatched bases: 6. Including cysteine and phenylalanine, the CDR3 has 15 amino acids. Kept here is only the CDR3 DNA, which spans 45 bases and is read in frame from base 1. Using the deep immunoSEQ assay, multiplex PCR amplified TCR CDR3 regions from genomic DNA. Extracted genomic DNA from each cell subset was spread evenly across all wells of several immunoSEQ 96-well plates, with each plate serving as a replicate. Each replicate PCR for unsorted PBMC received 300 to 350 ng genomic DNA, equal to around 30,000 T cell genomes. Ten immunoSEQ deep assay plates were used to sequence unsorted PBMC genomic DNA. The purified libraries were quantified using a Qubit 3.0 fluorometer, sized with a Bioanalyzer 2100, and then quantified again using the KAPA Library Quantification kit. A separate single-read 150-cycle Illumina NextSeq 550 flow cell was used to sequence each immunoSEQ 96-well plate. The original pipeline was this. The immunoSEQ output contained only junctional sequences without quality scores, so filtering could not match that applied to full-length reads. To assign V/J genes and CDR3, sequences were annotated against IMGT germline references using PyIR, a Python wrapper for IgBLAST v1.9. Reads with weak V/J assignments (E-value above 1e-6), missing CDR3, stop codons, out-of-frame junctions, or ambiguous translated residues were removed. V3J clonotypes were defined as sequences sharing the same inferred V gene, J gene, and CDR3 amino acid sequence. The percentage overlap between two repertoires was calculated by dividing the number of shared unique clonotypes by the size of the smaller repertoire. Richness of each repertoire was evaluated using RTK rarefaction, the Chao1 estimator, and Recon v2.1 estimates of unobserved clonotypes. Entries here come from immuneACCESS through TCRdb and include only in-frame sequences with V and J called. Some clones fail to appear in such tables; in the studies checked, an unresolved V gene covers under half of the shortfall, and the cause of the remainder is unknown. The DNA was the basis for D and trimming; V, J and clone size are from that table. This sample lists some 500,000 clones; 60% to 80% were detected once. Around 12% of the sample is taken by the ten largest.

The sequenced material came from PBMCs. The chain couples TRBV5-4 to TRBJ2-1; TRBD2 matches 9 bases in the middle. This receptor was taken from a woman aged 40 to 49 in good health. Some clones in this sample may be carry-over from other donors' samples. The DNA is TGTGCCAGCAGCCCTAGCGGGACATTGTACAATGAGCAGTTCTTC. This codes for CASSPSGTLYNEQFF.